This TCR beta chain emerged from a study of cytomegalovirus exposure and HLA in healthy donors. CDR3 length equals 13 residues. V shed 10 bases and J 8 bases; nucleotides not matched to a gene: 9. Per germline, CDR1 SGHTA and CDR2 FQGNSA. Regarding this clone: Its antigen remains unknown.

Overall study findings and caveats: Reportedly, cytomegalovirus status was diagnosed with high sensitivity and specificity. HLA alleles showed associations with roughly 17,000 TCR beta sequences in a later analysis, at a 0.05 false discovery rate. Earlier findings revealed that most TCR beta V segments proved productive either about 90% or about 30% of the time.

Use of 60 Vbeta and 13 Jbeta primers characterized the PCR. Clones were sequenced by immunoSEQ multiplex PCR, and TCRdb holds only the in-frame ones, with some missing. The sample consists of about 150,000 clones, roughly 80% of them appearing once. This clonotype originated in a man aged 50-60 years in good health and CMV-seropositive. The specimen was PBMCs. This sequence joins TRBV7-2 and TRBJ1-4; 8 bases are shared with TRBD1. As DNA, the CDR3 is TGTGCCACCACAGGGGGAGTTGGGGAAAAACTGTTTTTT. It encodes CATTGGVGEKLFF.